This T cell receptor beta chain was observed in a study of T cell clonotyping in hematopoietic cell transplantation (dated by TCRdb to the early 2020s). For context, the study as a whole: The study collected 135 blood samples from 30 to 35 consecutive transplant recipients and their related donors. Recruitment of patients was conducted between 2015 and January 2017, and follow-up was continued until September 2020 or death.

Results and caveats for the whole study, not just this receptor: Only a small fraction of recipient repertoires overlapped donor repertoires, with over 95% appearing de novo at the given depth. The sample size was limited, and because cells were not sorted, the contributions of CD4 and CD8 repertoires could not be separated. Broader TCR repertoire diversity after transplant was predicted by Inverse Simpson Index values from donors and from recipients before transplant. Recipient TCR diversity fell after transplant, with pathologically expanded clonotypes rising progressively from day 30 to day 180.

The immunoSEQ assay, a bias-controlled multiplex PCR using V- and J-specific primers, was used to amplify TCR beta CDR3 regions from genomic DNA. In a second PCR step, the CDR3 amplicons were tagged with a proprietary barcode plus Illumina adapter sequences. An Illumina MiSeq instrument was used to sequence the CDR3 libraries. On the authors' methods: immunoSEQ Analyzer 3.0 was used for export and quality control, with R Bioconductor and Immunarch used for downstream analyses. Only productive rearrangements in the normalized downsampled data set were used to calculate repertoire metrics. In the normalized cohort, a clonotype counted as pathologically expanded if the clonotype was larger than 5 templates. Repertoire diversity was measured with the Inverse Simpson Index. To capture all clonotypes, CMV-specificity analyses were performed on the non-normalized data set. In its TCRdb copy, this immuneACCESS table keeps in-frame sequences only and misses some clones. Where compared with another copy, unresolved V genes explain less than half of these, and the others have no known cause. V, J and clone size are those of that table, while D and trimming were read from the DNA. This sample lists over 10,000 clones; roughly 45% were detected once. About 10% of the sample comes from the top ten.

Concerning this clone: Its cognate antigen has yet to be identified. Per-base quality was not reported, and no clone a single base away is much larger than it.

Taken from the germline V gene (reference sequence), the CDR1 and CDR2 loops are MNHNY and SVGAGI. The CDR3 spans 14 residues, from the cysteine through the phenylalanine. Only CDR3 DNA is held: 42 bases, read in frame from base 1. At the junction V is shortened by 0 bases and J by 5 bases; bases outside the gene matches: 1. Blood samples for TCR beta sequencing were given by related transplant donors. Using Nuclei Lysis Solution, genomic DNA was extracted from unfractionated peripheral blood mononuclear cells that were either fresh or cryopreserved. The chain is assembled from TRBV6-6 and TRBJ2-7; a stretch of 10 junction bases matches TRBD1. The source is a man aged 45-65 years in good health. Some clones in this sample may be carry-over from other donors' samples. Input material: peripheral blood mononuclear cells. The CDR3 loop reads CASSYSTGGNEQYF. The DNA is TGTGCCAGCAGTTACTCGACAGGGGGCAACGAGCAGTACTTC.